Presented here are 19 T cell receptor beta chains from one specimen sequenced in a study of technical replicates of blood from four donors (dated by TCRdb to the late 2010s). The library came from the immunoSEQ multiplex PCR assay. This immuneACCESS table, as held by TCRdb, lists in-frame sequences with V and J called but not all clones. Of the missing ones, under half trace to an unresolved V gene in checked studies; the others have no known cause. For this sample the table gives about 78,000 clones, of which 85% to 95% were detected only once. Roughly 0.37% of the sample rests with the top ten. The sample taken for sequencing was T cells isolated from PBMCs. Receptors were obtained from a human donor in good health.

This chain connects TRBV7-8 to TRBJ2-6; TRBD1 might be the D (6 bases). Germline CDR1 SGHVS, CDR2 FQNEAQ. Trimming removed 5 bases from V and 0 bases from J, with 17 bases in between. CDR3 length: 18 amino acids. CDR3 in DNA: TGTGCCAGCAGCCCAGCTAGGACAGCGTACTCTGGGGCCAACGTCCTGACTTTC. It is translated as CASSPARTAYSGANVLTF.

This chain uses TRBV7-9 with TRBJ1-1, with 9 bases matching TRBD1. The V gene's germline CDR1 is SEHNR and CDR2 FQNEAQ (reference sequence). Trimming removed 5 bases from V and 8 bases from J; junction bases left unmatched: 3. The CDR3 spans 12 residues. CDR3 coding DNA: TGTGCCAGCAGCCACGGACAGGGGGAAGCTTTCTTT. Protein product: CASSHGQGEAFF. The whole variable domain, remainder taken from reference TRBV7-9 and TRBJ1-1, is DTGVSQNPRHKITKRGQNVTFRCDPISEHNRLYWYRQTLGQGPEFLTYFQNEAQLEKSRLLSDRFSAERPKGSFSTLEIQRTEQGDSAMYLCASSHGQGEAFFGQGTRLTVV.

V usage is TRBV14 and J usage is TRBJ2-5; D gene unclear. Germline-derived CDR1 and CDR2 are SGHDN and FVKESK. Trimming cost V 1 base and J 1 base, with 7 bases left between them. The CDR3 extends over 14 amino acids. CDR3 sequence: CASSQVHTQETQYF. DNA for the CDR3: TGTGCCAGCAGCCAAGTACATACCCAAGAGACCCAGTACTTC. Full variable domain (outside the CDR3, taken from reference TRBV14 and TRBJ2-5): EAGVTQFPSHSVIEKGQTVTLRCDPISGHDNLYWYRRVMGKEIKFLLHFVKESKQDESGMPNNRFLAERTGGTYSTLKVQPAELEDSGVYFCASSQVHTQETQYFGPGTRLLVL.

The chain combines TRBV18 with TRBJ1-2; tentatively, D is TRBD1 (6 bases). The CDR3 has 16 amino acids. Per the germline V gene, CDR1 is KGHSH and CDR2 is LQKENI. The V end lost 4 bases, the J end lost 3 bases, and 18 bases lay between the germline ends. The CDR3 DNA follows: TGTGCCAGCTCACAAATTTCGACAGGAGATCACTATGGCTACACCTTC. This codes for CASSQISTGDHYGYTF.

V usage is TRBV6-1 and J usage is TRBJ1-5; possibly TRBD1 for D (5 bases). This CDR3 spans 15 amino acids. Germline assignment: CDR1 MNHNS and CDR2 SASEGT. V lost 7 bases and J lost 5, with 18 bases in between. For the CDR3, the DNA is TGTGCCAGCAAGTTAAGGCAGGGCAAATATCAGCCCCAGCATTTT. Protein product: CASKLRQGKYQPQHF.

Comment on this clone: Other DNA sequences within the sample encode an identical CDR3. The chain carries TRBV15 and TRBJ1-1; D is unclear. Germline V gene sequence: CDR1 LNHNV, CDR2 YYDKDF (reference sequence). The CDR3 covers 13 residues. With 3 bases removed from V and 1 base from J, the gap between germline ends came to 6 bases. CDR3 loop: CATSRVANTEAFF. CDR3 sequence (DNA): TGTGCCACCAGCAGGGTGGCGAACACTGAAGCTTTCTTT. The variable domain in full, with the rest retrieved from reference TRBV15 and TRBJ1-1, is DAMVIQNPRYQVTQFGKPVTLSCSQTLNHNVMYWYQQKSSQAPKLLFHYYDKDFNNEADTPDNFQSRRPNTSFCFLDIRSPGLGDTAMYLCATSRVANTEAFFGQGTRLTVV.

The chain couples TRBV13 to TRBJ2-1; 10 bases agree with TRBD2. J lost 6 bases, V lost 5 bases, and 4 bases had no gene match. This CDR3 is built from 14 residues. CDR1 PRHDT and CDR2 FYEKMQ come from the germline V gene (reference sequence). CDR3 residues: CASSNRLAGNEQFF. For the CDR3, the DNA is TGTGCCAGCAGCAACCGACTAGCGGGCAATGAGCAGTTCTTC.

The rearrangement joins TRBV7-3 to TRBJ2-3, with 7 nucleotides matching TRBD2. The V gene end was trimmed by 0 bases and the J gene end by 4 bases; junction bases not matched to a gene: 7. The germline V gene has CDR1 SGHTA and CDR2 FQGTGA. This CDR3 spans 16 amino acids. The CDR3 protein is CASSLTASGGADTQYF. CDR3 coding DNA: TGTGCCAGCAGCTTAACGGCTAGCGGAGGCGCAGATACGCAGTATTTT.

In its sample, this clone was seen a few times. The chain couples TRBV29-1 to TRBJ1-1; 7 nucleotides line up with TRBD1. Germline values: CDR1 SQVTM, CDR2 ANQGSEA. Germline trimming cut 7 bases from V and 6 bases from J; bases unmatched to any gene: 11. This CDR3 contains 13 residues. The CDR3: CSGLTGSIPEAFF. CDR3 sequence (DNA): TGCAGCGGGTTGACAGGGAGTATACCTGAAGCTTTCTTT.

CDR3 loop: CASSETGPDTQYF. The CDR3 DNA reads TGTGCCAGCAGCGAGACAGGCCCAGATACGCAGTATTTT. The chain combines TRBV2 with TRBJ2-3; TRBD1 is a possible D gene (6 bases). This CDR3 comprises 13 residues. The V end was cut by 6 bases, the J end by 4 bases, with 11 bases between. Germline V gene sequence: CDR1 SNHLY, CDR2 FYNNEI.

The V gene is TRBV6-1, the J gene TRBJ1-1; tentative D call: TRBD1 (6 bases). Per germline, CDR1 MNHNS and CDR2 SASEGT. This CDR3 is 15 amino acids long. Trimming took 3 bases from V and 0 from J, leaving 11 bases between them. The CDR3 loop is CASSDPGQLNTEAFF. The CDR3 coding sequence is TGTGCCAGCAGTGACCCCGGACAGTTGAACACTGAAGCTTTCTTT.

For the CDR3, the DNA is TGTGCCAGCAGCTTAGGTTCTAGGAGCTACGAGCAGTACTTC. Its translation is CASSLGSRSYEQYF. The chain is built from TRBV11-3 and TRBJ2-7, with D unresolved. Between the trimmed V and J ends, which lost 1 base and 3 bases, there was a span of 10 bases. The germline CDR1 and CDR2 sequences are SGHNT and YENEEA. CDR3 length equals 14 residues.

This clone occurred once. The chain joins TRBV30 to TRBJ2-3; 11 bases are shared with TRBD2. Germline lookup yields CDR1 GTSNPN and CDR2 SVGIG (reference sequence). This CDR3 has 16 residues. After removal of 2 bases from V and 6 bases from J, the junction contained 10 bases not matched to a gene. As DNA, the CDR3 is TGTGCCTGGAGTAACCCTCTAGCGGGAGGTAGGGATACGCAGTATTTT. As protein: CAWSNPLAGGRDTQYF.

The V gene is TRBV4-1, the J gene TRBJ1-4; TRBD1 matches at 9 bases. The V and J ends lost 0 bases and 8 bases, in that order; junction bases with no gene match: 7. CDR1 and CDR2 (germline): MGHRA, YSYEKL. The CDR3 has 16 amino acids. This chain's CDR3 is CASSQEIGDRDEKLFF. The CDR3 nucleotides read TGCGCCAGCAGCCAAGAAATCGGGGACAGGGACGAAAAACTGTTTTTT.

V is TRBV7-9 and J is TRBJ1-1, with 7 bases identical to TRBD1. J was trimmed by 0 bases and V by 1 base; bases with no gene match: 8. Germline V gene data show CDR1 as SEHNR and CDR2 as FQNEAQ (reference sequence). CDR3 length: 17 amino acids. The CDR3 is CASSLGGTEYMNTEAFF. CDR3 in DNA: TGTGCCAGCAGCTTAGGTGGGACAGAATACATGAACACTGAAGCTTTCTTT.

The V and J genes are TRBV11-3 and TRBJ2-7; weak D call: TRBD2 (6 bases). The CDR3 length is 14 residues. The germline V and J ends were trimmed by 3 bases and 2 bases, with 11 bases remaining between them. Germline V gene sequence: CDR1 SGHNT, CDR2 YENEEA. CDR3 sequence: CASSLPSDPYEQYF. For the CDR3, the DNA is TGTGCCAGCAGCTTGCCTAGCGATCCCTACGAGCAGTACTTC.

The J gene is TRBJ1-2, the V gene TRBV2, with a weak D call TRBD1 (6 bases). The V end lost 7 bases, the J end lost 7 bases, and 16 bases lay between the germline ends. Germline lookup yields CDR1 SNHLY and CDR2 FYNNEI. The CDR3 is 13 residues long. The CDR3 nucleotides read TGTGCCAGCATTCCTAAACAGGGTTTTGGCTACACCTTC. It encodes CASIPKQGFGYTF.

The J gene is TRBJ2-7, the V gene TRBV28, with 9 bases that match TRBD2. Trimming cost V 10 bases and J 0 bases; bases outside gene matches: 10. CDR3 size: 15 residues. Germline V gives CDR1 MDHEN, CDR2 SYDVKM. The CDR3, as DNA: TGTGCCACCCTTCGACCTAGCGGGATCTCCTACGAGCAGTACTTC. It is translated as CATLRPSGISYEQYF.

CDR3 amino acids: CASSLAGRDQETQYF. The CDR3 DNA follows: TGTGCCAGCAGCTTGGCGGGCAGGGACCAAGAGACCCAGTACTTC. The rearrangement links TRBV5-4 to TRBJ2-5; D is perhaps TRBD1 (5 bases). CDR3 length: 15 amino acids. Germline-derived CDR1 and CDR2 are SGHNT and YYREEE (reference sequence). V gave up 0 bases and J gave up 0 bases, with 9 bases separating them.